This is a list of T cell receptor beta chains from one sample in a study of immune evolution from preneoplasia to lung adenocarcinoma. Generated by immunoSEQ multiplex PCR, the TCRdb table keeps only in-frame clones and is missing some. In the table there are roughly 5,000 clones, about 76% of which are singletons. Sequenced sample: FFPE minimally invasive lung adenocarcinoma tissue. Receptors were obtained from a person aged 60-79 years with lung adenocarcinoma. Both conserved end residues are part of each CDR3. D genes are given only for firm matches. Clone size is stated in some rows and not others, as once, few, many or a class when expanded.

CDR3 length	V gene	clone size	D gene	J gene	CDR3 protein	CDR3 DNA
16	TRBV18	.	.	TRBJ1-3	CASSPPGHISGNTIYF	TGTGCCAGCTCACCACCGGGACACATCTCTGGAAACACCATATATTTT
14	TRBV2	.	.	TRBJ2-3	CASSDPAVTDTQYF	TGTGCCAGCAGTGACCCAGCTGTCACAGATACGCAGTATTTT
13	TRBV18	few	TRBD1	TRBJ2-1	CASRTGTDNEQFF	TGTGCCAGCCGAACCGGGACAGACAATGAGCAGTTCTTC
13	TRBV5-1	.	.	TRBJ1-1	CASSPEGNTEAFF	TGCGCCAGCAGCCCCGAGGGGAACACTGAAGCTTTCTTT
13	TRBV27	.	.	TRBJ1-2	CASSTQKNYGYTF	TGTGCCAGCAGTACCCAGAAAAACTATGGCTACACCTTC
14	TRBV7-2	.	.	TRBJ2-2	CASSLDYNAGELFF	TGTGCCAGCAGCTTAGACTATAATGCCGGGGAGCTGTTTTTT
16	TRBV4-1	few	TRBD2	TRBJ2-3	CASSQNSGGTTDTQYF	TGCGCCAGCAGCCAAAATAGCGGGGGGACCACAGATACGCAGTATTTT
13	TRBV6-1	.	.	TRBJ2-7	CASSENRWYEQYF	TGTGCCAGCAGTGAAAATAGGTGGTACGAGCAGTACTTC
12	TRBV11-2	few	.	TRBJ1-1	CASTENMGEAFF	TGTGCCAGCACCGAAAACATGGGTGAAGCTTTCTTT
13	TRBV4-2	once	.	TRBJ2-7	CASSRDTSYEQYF	TGTGCCAGCAGCCGGGACACCTCCTACGAGCAGTACTTC
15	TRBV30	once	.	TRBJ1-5	CAWSVRTPGHQPQHF	TGTGCCTGGAGTGTACGAACACCCGGGCATCAGCCCCAGCATTTT
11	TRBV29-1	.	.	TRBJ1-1	CSASVNTEAFF	TGCAGCGCATCGGTGAACACTGAAGCTTTCTTT
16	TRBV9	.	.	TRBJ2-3	CASSAGPSGGSHTQYF	TGTGCCAGCAGCGCGGGCCCCAGTGGTGGAAGCCATACGCAGTATTTT
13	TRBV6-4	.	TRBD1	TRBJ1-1	CASREDRATEAFF	TGTGCCAGCAGGGAGGACAGGGCCACTGAAGCTTTCTTT
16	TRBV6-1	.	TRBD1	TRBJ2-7	CASSEPGQGSSYEQYF	TGTGCCAGCAGTGAACCCGGACAGGGCAGCTCCTACGAGCAGTACTTC
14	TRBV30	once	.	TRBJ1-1	CAWSVPDMNTEAFF	TGTGCCTGGAGTGTACCAGACATGAACACTGAAGCTTTCTTT
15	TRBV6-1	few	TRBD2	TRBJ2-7	CASSERLAESYEQYF	TGTGCCAGCAGTGAACGGCTAGCGGAATCCTACGAGCAGTACTTC
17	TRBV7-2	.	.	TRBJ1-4	CASSLGGAGASNEKLFF	TGTGCCAGCAGCTTAGGAGGAGCAGGGGCTTCTAATGAAAAACTGTTTTTT
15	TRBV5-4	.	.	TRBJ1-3	CASSSGDFSGNTIYF	TGTGCCAGCAGCTCGGGGGACTTCTCTGGAAACACCATATATTTT
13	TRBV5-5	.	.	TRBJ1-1	CASRDLDGTEAFF	TGTGCCAGCAGAGACCTCGACGGCACTGAAGCTTTCTTT
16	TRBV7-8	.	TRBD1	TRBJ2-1	CASSLGGDRRYNEQFF	TGTGCCAGCAGCTTAGGAGGGGACAGGCGATACAATGAGCAGTTCTTC
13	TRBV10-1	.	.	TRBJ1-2	CASSESQAHGYTF	TGCGCCAGCAGTGAGTCCCAGGCCCATGGCTACACCTTC
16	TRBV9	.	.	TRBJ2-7	CASSVGSKADTYEQYF	TGTGCCAGCAGCGTAGGATCTAAGGCAGACACCTACGAGCAGTACTTC
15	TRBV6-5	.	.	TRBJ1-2	CASSSGGQANYGYTF	TGTGCCAGCAGCTCTGGGGGGCAAGCTAACTATGGCTACACCTTC
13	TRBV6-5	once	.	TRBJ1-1	CASRKTGNTEAFF	TGTGCCAGCAGAAAGACAGGGAACACTGAAGCTTTCTTT
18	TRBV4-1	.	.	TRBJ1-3	CASSHPLGLTSSGNTIYF	TGCGCCAGCAGCCACCCTCTCGGACTGACAAGCTCTGGAAACACCATATATTTT
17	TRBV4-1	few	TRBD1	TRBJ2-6	CASSQWDRDPGANVLTF	TGCGCCAGCAGCCAATGGGACAGGGACCCTGGGGCCAACGTCCTGACTTTC
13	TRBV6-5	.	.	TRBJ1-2	CASKKTVSYGYTF	TGTGCCAGCAAAAAGACGGTGTCTTATGGCTACACCTTC
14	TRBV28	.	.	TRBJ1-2	CASAQYPVNYGYTF	TGTGCCAGCGCCCAATATCCTGTAAACTATGGCTACACCTTC
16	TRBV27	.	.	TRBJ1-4	CASSRTISATNEKLFF	TGTGCCAGCAGCCGAACGATTAGTGCAACTAATGAAAAACTGTTTTTT
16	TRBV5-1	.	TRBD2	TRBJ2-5	CASSLESGGAWETQYF	TGCGCCAGCAGCTTGGAATCCGGGGGGGCCTGGGAGACCCAGTACTTC
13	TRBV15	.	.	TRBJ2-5	CATSTIAGETQYF	TGTGCCACCAGCACTATAGCCGGGGAGACCCAGTACTTC
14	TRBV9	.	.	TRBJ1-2	CASSVGTGYYGYTF	TGTGCCAGCAGCGTAGGAACAGGATACTATGGCTACACCTTC
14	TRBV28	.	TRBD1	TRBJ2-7	CASRRQGANYEQYF	TGTGCCAGCAGGAGACAGGGGGCGAACTACGAGCAGTACTTC
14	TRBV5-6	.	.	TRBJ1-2	CASSLGHAVYGYTF	TGTGCCAGCAGCTTGGGACACGCAGTATATGGCTACACCTTC
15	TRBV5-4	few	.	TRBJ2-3	CASSLDYLSTDTQYF	TGTGCCAGCAGCTTGGACTACCTTAGCACAGATACGCAGTATTTT
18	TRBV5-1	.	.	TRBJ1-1	CASSRGGIRPNGNTEAFF	TGCGCCAGCAGCCGGGGGGGTATTCGCCCCAATGGAAACACTGAAGCTTTCTTT
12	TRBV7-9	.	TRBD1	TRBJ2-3	CASSLEDREQYF	TGTGCCAGCAGCTTAGAGGACAGGGAGCAGTATTTT
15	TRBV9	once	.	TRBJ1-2	CASSVVIGTDYGYTF	TGTGCCAGCAGCGTAGTTATAGGGACGGACTATGGCTACACCTTC
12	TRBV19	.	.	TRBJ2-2	CASSPLVPELFF	TGTGCCAGTAGTCCCCTGGTCCCCGAGCTGTTTTTT
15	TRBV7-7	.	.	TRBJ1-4	CASSLVGGANEKLFF	TGTGCTAGCAGCTTAGTTGGGGGAGCTAATGAAAAACTGTTTTTT
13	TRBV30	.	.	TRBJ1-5	CAWSLRSNQPQHF	TGTGCCTGGAGCCTTAGGAGCAATCAGCCCCAGCATTTT